One and the same sample provided the 17 T cell receptor beta chains below, sequenced in a study of Ad26.COV2.S vaccination and SARS-CoV-2 variants. Noted treatment: 15 to 20 received Ad26.COV2.S at low or high dose, single or two shots; a few received placebo; per-sample allocation not given. Sampling was performed 63 days after the first vaccine or placebo injection. Method: immunoSEQ multiplex PCR; TCRdb's copy keeps in-frame clones and lacks some. This table holds hundreds of thousands of clones, 90% found once. The source was peripheral blood, collected in a trial of Ad26.COV2.S vaccine versus placebo. These receptors were taken from a person aged 18-60 years who received the Ad26.COV2.S COVID-19 vaccine or a placebo.

The CDR3 sequence is CSVDVVDYNEQFF. DNA of the CDR3: TGCAGCGTTGATGTCGTAGACTACAATGAGCAGTTCTTC. The chain is built from TRBV29-1 and TRBJ2-1; D unresolved. The CDR3 covers 13 residues. Germline CDR1 reads SQVTM; CDR2 reads ANQGSEA. Trimming took off 3 bases at V and 3 bases at J, with 9 bases between the two ends.

V gene TRBV19 combines with J gene TRBJ2-7; D possibly corresponds to TRBD2 (6 bases). Trimming removed 8 bases at V and 3 bases at J, with 17 bases between. The CDR3 is 14 residues long. The germline V gene has CDR1 LNHDA and CDR2 SQIVND (reference sequence). Written as DNA, the CDR3 is TGTGCCAGTTGGCGCTTAGCGGTGCTCTACGAGCAGTACTTC. Its translation: CASWRLAVLYEQYF.

The rearrangement uses TRBV28 and TRBJ2-5; D is undetermined. The J call is in doubt because the DNA end fits TRBJ2-7 better. This CDR3 is built from 11 residues. The germline CDR1 and CDR2 sequences are MDHEN and SYDVKM. The CDR3 reads CASRGNYEQYF. DNA of the CDR3: TGTGCCAGCAGAGGCAACTACGAGCAGTACTTC.

This clone was observed a single time. The chain joins TRBV7-9 to TRBJ1-3; no firm D call. V was trimmed by 11 bases and J by 1 base, leaving 12 bases between them. In germline, CDR1 is SEHNR, CDR2 FQNEAQ (reference sequence). CDR3 size: 13 residues. The CDR3 here is CAAREGSGNTIYF. The DNA of the CDR3 is TGTGCCGCGAGGGAGGGTTCTGGAAACACCATATATTTT.

The V gene is TRBV6-6, the J gene TRBJ2-7; D possibly corresponds to TRBD1 (5 bases). The length of the CDR3 is 15 residues. Germline V gives CDR1 MNHNY, CDR2 SVGAGI (reference sequence). Between the trimmed V and J ends, which lost 2 bases and 5 bases, there was a span of 16 bases. The CDR3 region is CASSYRAGRVDEQYF. In DNA, the CDR3 is TGTGCCAGCAGTTACCGAGCCGGCAGGGTAGACGAGCAGTACTTC.

The chain joins TRBV28 to TRBJ2-7; D not certain. CDR1 is MDHEN, CDR2 SYDVKM, per germline. The CDR3 is 12 amino acids. Trimming took 3 bases from V and 7 from J, leaving 10 bases between them. CDR3 DNA: TGTGCCAGCAGTTTGGGTCCCCGGGAGCAGTACTTC. This translates into CASSLGPREQYF.

This chain links TRBV30 with TRBJ2-7, with 11 bases that match TRBD2. CDR3 size: 13 residues. The V gene's germline CDR1 is GTSNPN and CDR2 SVGIG (reference sequence). V lost 8 bases to trimming and J lost 5 bases; unmatched junction nucleotides: 8. CDR3 in DNA: TGTGCCCTGGAACTAGCGGGAGTTGACGAGCAGTACTTC. Its translation: CALELAGVDEQYF.

The V gene is TRBV30, the J gene TRBJ1-2; D is unclear. Deletions cut 2 bases from V and 3 bases from J, with 19 bases between. This CDR3 has 16 residues. Germline V gives CDR1 GTSNPN, CDR2 SVGIG (reference sequence). For the CDR3, the DNA is TGTGCCTGGAGTACCCCCGGGCGACCAGAATACTATGGCTACACCTTC. Encoded protein: CAWSTPGRPEYYGYTF.

This chain connects TRBV7-9 to TRBJ1-2; D remains ambiguous. Germline CDR1 reads SEHNR; CDR2 reads FQNEAQ (reference sequence). The ends were cut back, 10 bases at V and 8 bases at J, with 14 bases in the middle. The CDR3 covers 11 residues. This chain's CDR3 is CATVSGPGYTF. Here the CDR3 DNA reads TGTGCCACCGTCTCTGGACCCGGCTACACCTTC.

The chain has TRBV28 and TRBJ2-4; D is unresolved. The CDR3 is 14 amino acids. V lost 6 bases and J lost 3, with 12 bases in between. Per the germline V gene, CDR1 is MDHEN and CDR2 is SYDVKM. The CDR3 protein is CASSWAVGKNIQYF. The CDR3 bases are TGTGCCAGCAGCTGGGCCGTAGGCAAAAACATTCAGTACTTC. The full variable domain, in which reference TRBV28 and TRBJ2-4 provide the parts outside the CDR3, is DVKVTQSSRYLVKRTGEKVFLECVQDMDHENMFWYRQDPGLGLRLIYFSYDVKMKEKGDIPEGYSVSREKKERFSLILESASTNQTSMYLCASSWAVGKNIQYFGAGTRLSVL.

This chain uses TRBV30 with TRBJ2-3, with TRBD2 matching 8 bases. V lost 2 bases and J lost 0; bases outside the gene matches: 22. CDR3 length equals 21 residues. CDR1 and CDR2 from the germline V gene are GTSNPN and SVGIG (reference sequence). The CDR3 is CAWSTPGGRGGPTTSTDTQYF. DNA for the CDR3: TGTGCCTGGAGTACCCCGGGAGGTCGGGGGGGACCCACCACTAGCACAGATACGCAGTATTTT.

V is TRBV10-3 and J is TRBJ1-2; a weak D match, TRBD1 (5 bases). The CDR3 is 14 residues long. V was pared by 2 bases and J by 4 bases, with 11 bases between. The germline V gene has CDR1 ENHRY and CDR2 SYGVKD. The DNA for the CDR3 is TGTGCCATCAGTGAGAGGGACCGAATCTATGGCTACACCTTC. Its protein is CAISERDRIYGYTF.

J is TRBJ2-7 and V is TRBV5-4; TRBD1 or TRBD2 may be the D gene (5 bases each). The CDR3 contains 15 residues. Trimming shortened V by 4 bases and J by 3 bases, and 17 bases separated the two germline ends. Per germline, CDR1 SGHNT and CDR2 YYREEE (reference sequence). The CDR3: CASSPYGAPNYEQYF. Written as DNA, the CDR3 is TGTGCCAGCAGCCCCTACGGGGCGCCAAACTACGAGCAGTACTTC.

This chain uses TRBV19 with TRBJ1-2; unclear D gene. Germline CDR1 reads LNHDA; CDR2 reads SQIVND (reference sequence). The CDR3 totals 15 residues. Trimming stripped 5 bases from V and 1 base from J, with 14 bases between. CDR3 DNA sequence: TGTGCCAGTAGTGAAACCCCCTCGGATAACTATGGCTACACCTTC. Amino acid sequence: CASSETPSDNYGYTF.

The rearrangement joins TRBV19 to TRBJ1-1; D is undetermined. CDR1 is LNHDA, CDR2 SQIVND, per germline (reference sequence). The CDR3 runs to 12 residues. V shed 6 bases and J shed 5 bases, with 10 bases lying between them. The CDR3 loop is CASRVLGTEAFF. The CDR3 DNA follows: TGTGCCAGTAGGGTCCTTGGGACTGAAGCTTTCTTT.

The chain couples TRBV5-1 to TRBJ1-4, with 9 bases aligning to TRBD1. V gave up 3 bases and J gave up 8 bases; unmatched junction bases: 5. The V gene's germline CDR1 is SGHRS and CDR2 YFSETQ. The CDR3 length is 14 residues. CDR3 region: CASSSTGGWEKLFF. The CDR3 region has the DNA TGCGCCAGCAGCTCTACAGGGGGCTGGGAAAAACTGTTTTTT.

In DNA form, the CDR3 reads TGTGCCAGCAGCCGGCCGGGACAGGGAAGCAACGAGCAGTACTTC. Residues: CASSRPGQGSNEQYF. J is TRBJ2-7 and V is TRBV3-1 (or the pseudogene TRBV3-2); 9 bases are a match to TRBD1. CDR1 is LGHDT, CDR2 YNNKEL, per germline (reference sequence). With V trimmed by 4 bases and J by 5 bases, 9 bases remained unmatched. The CDR3 spans 15 residues.